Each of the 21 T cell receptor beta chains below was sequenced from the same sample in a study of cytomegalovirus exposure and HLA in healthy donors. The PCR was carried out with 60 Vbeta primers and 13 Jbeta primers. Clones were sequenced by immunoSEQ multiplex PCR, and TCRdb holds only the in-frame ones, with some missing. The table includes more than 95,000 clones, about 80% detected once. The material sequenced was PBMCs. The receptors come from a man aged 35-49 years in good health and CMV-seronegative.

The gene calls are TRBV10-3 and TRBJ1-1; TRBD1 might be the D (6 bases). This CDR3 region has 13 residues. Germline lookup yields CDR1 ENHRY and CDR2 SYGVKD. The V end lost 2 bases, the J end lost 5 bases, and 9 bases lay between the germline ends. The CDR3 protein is CAISEGGATEAFF. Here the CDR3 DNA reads TGTGCCATCAGTGAGGGGGGGGCTACTGAAGCTTTCTTT.

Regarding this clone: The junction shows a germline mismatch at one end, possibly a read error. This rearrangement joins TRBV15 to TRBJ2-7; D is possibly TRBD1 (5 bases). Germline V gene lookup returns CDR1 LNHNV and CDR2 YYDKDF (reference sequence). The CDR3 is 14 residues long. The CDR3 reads CATSPTRVSHEQYF. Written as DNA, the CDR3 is TGTGCCACCAGCCCTACCAGGGTCTCCCACGAGCAGTACTTC.

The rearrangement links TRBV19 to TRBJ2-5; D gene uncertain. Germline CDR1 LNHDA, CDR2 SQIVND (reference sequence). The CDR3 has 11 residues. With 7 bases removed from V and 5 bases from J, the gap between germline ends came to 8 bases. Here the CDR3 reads CASMTGETQYF. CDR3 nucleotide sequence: TGTGCCAGTATGACGGGTGAGACCCAGTACTTC.

CDR3 amino acids: CASSTKTGFGQPQHF. In nucleotides, the CDR3 is TGTGCCAGCAGCACAAAGACAGGGTTCGGTCAGCCCCAGCATTTT. V is TRBV7-9 and J is TRBJ1-5; 7 nucleotides align to TRBD1. The CDR3 spans 15 residues. V was pared by 5 bases and J by 6 bases, with 10 bases of the junction left unmatched. Germline lookup yields CDR1 SEHNR and CDR2 FQNEAQ (reference sequence).

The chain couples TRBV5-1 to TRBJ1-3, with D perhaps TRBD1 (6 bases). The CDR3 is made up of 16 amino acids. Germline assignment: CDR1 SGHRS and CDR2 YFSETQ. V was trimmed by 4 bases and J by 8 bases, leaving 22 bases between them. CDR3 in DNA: TGCGCCAGCAGCAATGGGGACACGCGGTTTAGTTACACCATATATTTT. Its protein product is CASSNGDTRFSYTIYF. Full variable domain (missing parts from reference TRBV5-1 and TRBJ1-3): KAGVTQTPRYLIKTRGQQVTLSCSPISGHRSVSWYQQTPGQGLQFLFEYFSETQRNKGNFPGRFSGRQFSNSRSEMNVSTLELGDSALYLCASSNGDTRFSYTIYFGEGSWLTVV.

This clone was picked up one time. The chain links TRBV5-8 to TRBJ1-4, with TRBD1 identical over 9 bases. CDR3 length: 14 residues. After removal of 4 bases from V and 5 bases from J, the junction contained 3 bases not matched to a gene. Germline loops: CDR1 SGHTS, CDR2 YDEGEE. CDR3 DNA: TGTGCCAGCAGCCCCGACAGGGGGAATGAAAAACTGTTTTTT. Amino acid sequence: CASSPDRGNEKLFF. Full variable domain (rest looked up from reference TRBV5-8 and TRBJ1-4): EAGVTQSPTHLIKTRGQQATLRCSPISGHTSVYWYQQALGLGLQFLLWYDEGEERNRGNFPPRFSGRQFPNYSSELNVNALELEDSALYLCASSPDRGNEKLFFGSGTQLSVL.

The CDR3: CASSLDRGANGYTF. The CDR3, as DNA: TGTGCCAGCAGCTTAGACAGGGGAGCGAATGGCTACACCTTC. The J gene is TRBJ1-2, the V gene TRBV7-2; 7 bases are a match to TRBD1. V was pared by 1 base and J by 6 bases, with 5 bases of the junction left unmatched. CDR3 length: 14 amino acids. CDR1 and CDR2 from the germline V gene are SGHTA and FQGNSA.

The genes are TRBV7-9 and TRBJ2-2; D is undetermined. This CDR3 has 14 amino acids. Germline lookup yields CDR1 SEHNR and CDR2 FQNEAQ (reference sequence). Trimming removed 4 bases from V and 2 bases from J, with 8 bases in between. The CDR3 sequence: CASSSTPNTGELFF. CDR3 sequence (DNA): TGTGCCAGCAGCTCGACACCAAACACCGGGGAGCTGTTTTTT.

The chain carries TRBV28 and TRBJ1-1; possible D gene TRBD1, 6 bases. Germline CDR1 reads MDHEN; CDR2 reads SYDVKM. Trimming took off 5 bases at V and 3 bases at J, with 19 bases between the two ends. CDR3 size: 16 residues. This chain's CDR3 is CASSNLVGHGYTEAFF. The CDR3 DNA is TGTGCCAGCAGTAACCTCGTGGGACACGGGTACACTGAAGCTTTCTTT.

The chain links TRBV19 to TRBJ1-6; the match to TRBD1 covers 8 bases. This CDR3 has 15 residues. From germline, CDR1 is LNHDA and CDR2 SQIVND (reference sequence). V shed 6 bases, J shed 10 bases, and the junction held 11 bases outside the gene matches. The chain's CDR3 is CASRSISRGRSPLHF. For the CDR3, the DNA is TGTGCCAGTAGGTCTATATCCAGGGGGCGGTCACCCCTCCACTTT.

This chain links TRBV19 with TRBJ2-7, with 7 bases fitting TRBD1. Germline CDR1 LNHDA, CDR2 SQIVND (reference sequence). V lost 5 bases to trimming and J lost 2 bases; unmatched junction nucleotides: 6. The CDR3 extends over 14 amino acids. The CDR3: CASSLRTGPYEQYF. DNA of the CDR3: TGTGCCAGTAGTCTTCGGACAGGCCCCTACGAGCAGTACTTC.

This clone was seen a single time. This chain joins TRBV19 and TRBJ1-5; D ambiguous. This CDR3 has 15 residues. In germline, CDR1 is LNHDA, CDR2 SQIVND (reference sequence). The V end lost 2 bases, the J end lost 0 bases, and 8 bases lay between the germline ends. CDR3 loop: CASSITDYSNQPQHF. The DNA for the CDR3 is TGTGCCAGTAGTATAACAGATTATAGCAATCAGCCCCAGCATTTT.

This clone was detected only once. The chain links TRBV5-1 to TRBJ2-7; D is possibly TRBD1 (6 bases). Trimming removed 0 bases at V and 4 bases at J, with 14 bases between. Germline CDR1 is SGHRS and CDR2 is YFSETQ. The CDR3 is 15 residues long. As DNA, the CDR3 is TGCGCCAGCAGCTTGGAGAACAGGGTTTCTTACGAGCAGTACTTC. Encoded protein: CASSLENRVSYEQYF. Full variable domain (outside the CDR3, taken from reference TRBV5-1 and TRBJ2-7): KAGVTQTPRYLIKTRGQQVTLSCSPISGHRSVSWYQQTPGQGLQFLFEYFSETQRNKGNFPGRFSGRQFSNSRSEMNVSTLELGDSALYLCASSLENRVSYEQYFGPGTRLTVT.

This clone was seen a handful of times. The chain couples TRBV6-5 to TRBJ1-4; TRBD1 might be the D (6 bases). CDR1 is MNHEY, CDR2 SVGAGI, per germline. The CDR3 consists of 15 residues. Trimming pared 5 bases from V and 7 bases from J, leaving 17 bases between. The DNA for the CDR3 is TGTGCCAGCAGTAGCCCAGGGGCGAAGACTGAAAAACTGTTTTTT. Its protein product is CASSSPGAKTEKLFF.

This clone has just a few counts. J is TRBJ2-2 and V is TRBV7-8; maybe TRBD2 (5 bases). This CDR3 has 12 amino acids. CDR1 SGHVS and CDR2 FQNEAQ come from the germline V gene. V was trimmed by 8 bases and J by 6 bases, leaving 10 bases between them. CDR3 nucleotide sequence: TGTGCCAGCTCCCCCGGGGCCGGGGAGCTGTTTTTT. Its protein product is CASSPGAGELFF.

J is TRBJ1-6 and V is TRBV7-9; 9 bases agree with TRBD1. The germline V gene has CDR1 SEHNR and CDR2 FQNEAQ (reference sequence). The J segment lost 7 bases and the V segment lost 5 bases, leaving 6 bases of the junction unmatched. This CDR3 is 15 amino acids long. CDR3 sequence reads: CASSPRQGDNSPLHF. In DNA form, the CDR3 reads TGTGCCAGCAGCCCGAGACAGGGGGACAATTCACCCCTCCACTTT.

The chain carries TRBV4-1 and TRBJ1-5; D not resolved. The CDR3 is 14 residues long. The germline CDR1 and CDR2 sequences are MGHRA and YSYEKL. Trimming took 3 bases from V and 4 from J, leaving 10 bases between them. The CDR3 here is CASSQTTGNQPQHF. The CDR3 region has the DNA TGCGCCAGCAGCCAGACGACGGGAAATCAGCCCCAGCATTTT.

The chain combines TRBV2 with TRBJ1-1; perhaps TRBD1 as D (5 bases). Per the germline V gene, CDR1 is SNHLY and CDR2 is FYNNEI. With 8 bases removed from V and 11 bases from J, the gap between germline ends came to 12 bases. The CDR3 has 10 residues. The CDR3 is CASGPGGAFF. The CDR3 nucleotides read TGTGCCAGCGGACCCGGGGGTGCTTTCTTT.

The CDR3 nucleotides are TGTGCCAGCAGAGGAGAGGGGGCCTCGAACACTGAAGCTTTCTTT. Residues: CASRGEGASNTEAFF. The V gene is TRBV2, the J gene TRBJ1-1; 7 positions agree with TRBD1. CDR1 is SNHLY, CDR2 FYNNEI, per germline. The V segment lost 6 bases and the J segment 1 base; nucleotides outside the gene matches: 8. This CDR3 is built from 15 residues.

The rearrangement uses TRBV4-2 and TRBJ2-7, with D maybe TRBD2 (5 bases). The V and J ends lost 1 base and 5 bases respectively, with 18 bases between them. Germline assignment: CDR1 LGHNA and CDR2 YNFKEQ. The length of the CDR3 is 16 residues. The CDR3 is CASSQGLWQDGDEQYF. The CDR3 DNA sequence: TGTGCCAGCAGCCAAGGATTGTGGCAGGACGGGGACGAGCAGTACTTC.

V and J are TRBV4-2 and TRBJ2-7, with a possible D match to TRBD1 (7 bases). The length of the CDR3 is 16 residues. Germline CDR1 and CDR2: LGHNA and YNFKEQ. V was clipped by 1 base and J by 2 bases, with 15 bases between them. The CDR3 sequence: CASSQAGGQPTYEQYF. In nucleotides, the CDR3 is TGTGCCAGCAGCCAAGCCGGGGGACAGCCCACCTACGAGCAGTACTTC.